Below, 4 T cell receptor beta chains from the same sample are listed, as sequenced in a study of T cell responses to AZD1222 COVID-19 vaccine. Sequencing used immunoSEQ multiplex PCR; TCRdb keeps in-frame clones, though not all of them. The table records fewer than 85,000 clones, 80% to 90% of them present only once. The specimen was peripheral blood, collected on day 0 of AZD1222 vaccination. These receptors all stem from an adult in good health.

The rearrangement uses TRBV5-4 and TRBJ2-1, with 7 bases fitting TRBD2. J gave up 0 bases and V 0 bases, and 3 bases lay outside the gene matches. From germline, CDR1 is SGHNT and CDR2 YYREEE (reference sequence). CDR3 length equals 16 residues. The CDR3 reads CASSLAPSGSYNEQFF. Written as DNA, the CDR3 is TGTGCCAGCAGCTTGGCCCCTAGCGGCTCCTACAATGAGCAGTTCTTC.

The chain links TRBV28 to TRBJ2-3, with TRBD2 identical over 8 bases. CDR1 is MDHEN, CDR2 SYDVKM, per germline. Losses at the gene ends were 6 bases for V and 8 bases for J; bases not matched to a gene: 16. This CDR3 region has 16 residues. The CDR3 loop reads CASSPSGTRVSGTQYF. CDR3 nucleotide sequence: TGTGCCAGCAGCCCCTCCGGGACTAGGGTTTCTGGTACGCAGTATTTT.

The rearrangement joins TRBV7-9 to TRBJ1-2; D is undetermined. Germline V lookup: CDR1 SEHNR, CDR2 FQNEAQ (reference sequence). The V end lost 6 bases, the J end lost 1 base, and 9 bases lay between the germline ends. CDR3 length: 13 residues. CDR3 amino acids: CASSQQNNYGYTF. CDR3 DNA sequence: TGTGCCAGCAGTCAACAGAATAACTATGGCTACACCTTC.

The chain is built from TRBV27 and TRBJ1-4; D may be TRBD1 (5 bases). CDR1 and CDR2 (germline): MNHEY, SMNVEV (reference sequence). Trimming cost V 4 bases and J 7 bases, with 13 bases left between them. The CDR3 has 14 amino acids. The CDR3 region is CASSSVGGSEKLFF. The CDR3 nucleotides are TGTGCCAGCAGTTCTGTCGGGGGGAGTGAAAAACTGTTTTTT.